The next 20 T cell receptor beta chains were all read from a single sample in a study of blood T cells in healthy people across ages. Alongside a J-beta primer mix, a sample-barcoded 5' primer served in a second PCR lasting about 6 to 12 cycles. TCRdb called the 5' RACE reads again in MiXCR, with one record for every CDR3 protein. The sample shows fewer than 800,000 distinct CDR3 sequences, about 34% of them seen only once. The sample taken for sequencing was blood. These receptors originate from a woman aged 80 or older in good health.

This clonotype was found many times. The chain uses TRBV7-9 and TRBJ1-1, with 11 bases matching TRBD1. The CDR3 is made up of 15 amino acids. The germline CDR1 and CDR2 sequences are SEHNR and FQNEAQ (reference sequence). Trimming removed 2 bases from V and 6 bases from J; junction bases left unmatched: 5. CDR3 region: CASSLLGQGDAEAFF. CDR3 sequence (DNA): TGTGCCAGCAGCTTATTGGGACAGGGGGACGCTGAAGCTTTCTTT.

A word on this clonotype: This may arise from a read error, as a much more abundant clone is one base away. V and J are TRBV7-8 and TRBJ1-1, with unresolved D. Germline CDR1 reads SGHVS; CDR2 reads FQNEAQ. The CDR3 is 16 amino acids. As DNA, the CDR3 is TGTGCCAGCAGCCTCGGACGGGCCCTGAGGAACACTGGAGCTTTCTTT. It is translated as CASSLGRALRNTGAFF.

In its sample, this clonotype was seen many times. V usage is TRBV20-1 and J usage is TRBJ2-3; D perhaps matches TRBD2 (6 bases). CDR1 is DFQATT, CDR2 SNEGSKA, per germline (reference sequence). The CDR3 totals 11 residues. V was pared by 4 bases and J by 6 bases, with 8 bases between. The CDR3 is CSANLADTQYF. CDR3 in DNA: TGCAGTGCTAATCTAGCGGATACGCAGTATTTT.

The table lists this clonotype with many counts. V usage is TRBV15 and J usage is TRBJ1-6, with D perhaps TRBD1 (5 bases). Germline CDR1 is LNHNV and CDR2 is YYDKDF (reference sequence). Trimming pared 0 bases from V and 10 bases from J, leaving 10 bases between. CDR3 size: 14 residues. This CDR3 is CATSRDGGGSPLHF. The CDR3 DNA is TGTGCCACCAGCAGAGATGGGGGGGGGTCACCCCTCCACTTT.

The sample holds many counts of this clonotype. The chain uses TRBV20-1 and TRBJ2-3; no clear D gene. Per the germline V gene, CDR1 is DFQATT and CDR2 is SNEGSKA (reference sequence). The V gene lost 6 bases and the J gene lost 2 bases, with 6 bases spanning the gap. The CDR3 length is 11 residues. The CDR3: CSAEHTDTQYF. DNA for the CDR3: TGCAGTGCCGAACACACAGATACGCAGTATTTT.

There are many counts of this clonotype. CDR3 DNA sequence: TGTGCCAGCAGCCCGGGACTGGGGATCGACGAGCAGTACTTC. It encodes CASSPGLGIDEQYF. The chain joins TRBV5-5 to TRBJ2-7; weak D call: TRBD2 (6 bases). The V gene's germline CDR1 is SGHKS and CDR2 YYEKEE (reference sequence). The CDR3 extends over 14 amino acids. V shed 4 bases and J shed 5 bases, with 16 bases lying between them.

Only a few counts were recorded for this clonotype. A much larger clone lies a single base off, so this may be a read error. The CDR3 is CAASRVGPSEQYF. The CDR3 DNA reads as TGTGCCGCCAGCAGAGTAGGGCCCTCCGAGCAGTACTTC. The chain is built from TRBV15 and TRBJ2-7, with no clear D. The germline CDR1 and CDR2 sequences are LNHNV and YYDKDF (reference sequence). CDR3 size: 13 residues.

V is TRBV7-9 and J is TRBJ1-3; D gene ambiguous. Trimming shortened V by 3 bases and J by 0 bases, and 6 bases separated the two germline ends. In germline, CDR1 is SEHNR, CDR2 FQNEAQ (reference sequence). This CDR3 has 14 residues. The CDR3 DNA is TGTGCCAGCAGCTTGCAGATCTCTGGAAACACCATATATTTT. Translating it yields CASSLQISGNTIYF.

The J gene is TRBJ1-5, the V gene TRBV15; D remains unclear. Between the trimmed V and J ends, which lost 5 bases and 6 bases, there was a span of 14 bases. The CDR3 is made up of 14 amino acids. Germline CDR1 is LNHNV and CDR2 is YYDKDF (reference sequence). CDR3 in amino acids: CATSGSIQTQPQHF. As DNA, the CDR3 is TGTGCCACCAGCGGATCGATACAGACTCAGCCCCAGCATTTT. Supplemented by reference TRBV15 and TRBJ1-5, the full variable domain reads DAMVIQNPRYQVTQFGKPVTLSCSQTLNHNVMYWYQQKSSQAPKLLFHYYDKDFNNEADTPDNFQSRRPNTSFCFLDIRSPGLGDTAMYLCATSGSIQTQPQHFGDGTRLSIL.

In its sample, this clonotype was seen many times. V is TRBV27 and J is TRBJ1-2; 9 bases are shared with TRBD1. This CDR3 spans 17 amino acids. J was trimmed by 6 bases and V by 0 bases; bases with no gene match: 11. Germline V gene sequence: CDR1 MNHEY, CDR2 SMNVEV (reference sequence). The CDR3 spells CASSLSFRLGTGNGYTF. Written as DNA, the CDR3 is TGTGCCAGCAGTTTATCGTTTCGTTTGGGGACAGGGAATGGCTACACCTTC.

The chain recombines TRBV20-1 with TRBJ2-7, with a tentative D call TRBD2 (6 bases). V was pared by 3 bases and J by 7 bases, with 16 bases between. From germline, CDR1 is DFQATT and CDR2 SNEGSKA (reference sequence). The CDR3 contains 13 residues. The CDR3, as DNA: TGCAGTGCTAGGGAACCAGACAGCGGGGAGCAGTACTTC. It codes for CSAREPDSGEQYF.

This clonotype was counted at least ten times. V and J are TRBV4-3 and TRBJ1-2; unclear D gene. V lost 5 bases and J 0 bases, leaving 16 bases between the germline ends. Germline CDR1 LGHNA, CDR2 YSLEER. The CDR3 length is 16 residues. This chain's CDR3 is CASSKERATANYGYTF. Here the CDR3 DNA reads TGCGCCAGCAGCAAGGAGAGGGCCACCGCTAACTATGGCTACACCTTC.

This clonotype appeared many times. The chain uses TRBV11-2 and TRBJ2-1, with D hard to call. This CDR3 is built from 15 residues. The V end lost 0 bases, the J end lost 6 bases, and 12 bases lay between the germline ends. CDR1 is SGHAT, CDR2 FQNNGV, per germline. The CDR3 loop is CASSLERWGGNEQFF. DNA of the CDR3: TGTGCCAGCAGCTTAGAGCGGTGGGGTGGCAATGAGCAGTTCTTC.

The chain links TRBV20-1 to TRBJ2-5; tentatively, D is TRBD1 (6 bases). The CDR3 extends over 12 amino acids. V dropped 7 bases and J dropped 6 bases, with 15 bases sitting between them. Germline CDR1 and CDR2: DFQATT and SNEGSKA (reference sequence). DNA of the CDR3: TGCAGTGGGACCGCAGGGGAAAAGACCCAGTACTTC. It encodes CSGTAGEKTQYF.

This chain uses TRBV2 with TRBJ1-5; D is undetermined. Germline V gives CDR1 SNHLY, CDR2 FYNNEI. Trimming left V 6 bases short and J 4 bases short, with 13 bases between. The CDR3 extends over 14 amino acids. The CDR3 sequence: CASSDVSPNQPQHF. Here the CDR3 DNA reads TGTGCCAGCAGCGACGTCTCTCCGAATCAGCCCCAGCATTTT.

At least ten counts were recorded for this clonotype. The chain uses TRBV27 and TRBJ2-3; D not resolved. Germline lookup yields CDR1 MNHEY and CDR2 SMNVEV (reference sequence). V lost 2 bases and J lost 6, with 12 bases in between. The CDR3 has 14 residues. The CDR3 here is CASSLNQIVDTQYF. CDR3 DNA sequence: TGTGCCAGCAGTTTAAACCAAATAGTGGATACGCAGTATTTT.

Turning to this clonotype: Germline and junction disagree at one end, which may indicate a read error. This chain joins TRBV4-1 and TRBJ2-3; D not resolved. The V gene's germline CDR1 is MGHRA and CDR2 YSYEKL. The CDR3 totals 13 residues. The CDR3: CASSQDWADTQYF. The CDR3 DNA is TGCGCCAGTAGCCAAGACTGGGCCGACACGCAGTATTTT.

In this sample, this clonotype turned up many times. This rearrangement joins TRBV20-1 to TRBJ2-5; 7 bases align to TRBD2. Unmatched junction bases numbered 7, after V lost 7 bases and J lost 2 bases. The CDR3 loop spans 13 amino acids. The germline V gene has CDR1 DFQATT and CDR2 SNEGSKA (reference sequence). DNA of the CDR3: TGCAGTGTTGGGGAGGGGCCACAAGAGACCCAGTACTTC. This encodes CSVGEGPQETQYF.

This clonotype has at least ten counts. The rearrangement links TRBV20-1 to TRBJ2-3, with D tentatively TRBD1 or TRBD2 (5 bases each). The CDR3 totals 15 residues. Germline-derived CDR1 and CDR2 are DFQATT and SNEGSKA (reference sequence). Trimming cost V 5 bases and J 3 bases, with 18 bases left between them. CDR3: CSASSGADRTDTQYF. The CDR3 DNA follows: TGCAGTGCTTCCTCCGGGGCCGATAGGACAGATACGCAGTATTTT.

V and J are TRBV19 and TRBJ1-1; D call uncertain. Germline assignment: CDR1 LNHDA and CDR2 SQIVND (reference sequence). The CDR3 loop spans 14 amino acids. Trimming removed 5 bases from V and 2 bases from J, with 12 bases in between. The CDR3 region is CASSVGLGNTEAFF. DNA for the CDR3: TGTGCCAGTAGTGTGGGTCTGGGTAACACTGAAGCTTTCTTT.